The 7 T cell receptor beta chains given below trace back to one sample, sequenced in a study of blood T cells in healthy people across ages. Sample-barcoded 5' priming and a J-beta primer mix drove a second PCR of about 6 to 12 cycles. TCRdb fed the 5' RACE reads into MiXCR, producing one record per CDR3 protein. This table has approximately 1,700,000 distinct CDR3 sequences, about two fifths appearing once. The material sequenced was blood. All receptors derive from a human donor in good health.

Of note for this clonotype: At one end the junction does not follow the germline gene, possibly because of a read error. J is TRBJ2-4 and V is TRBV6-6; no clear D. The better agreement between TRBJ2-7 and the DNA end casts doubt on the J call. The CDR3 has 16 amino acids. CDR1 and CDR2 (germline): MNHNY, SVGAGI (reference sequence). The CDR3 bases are TGTGCCAACAGTTACGTCAGGTTAAGCTCCAACTACGAGCAGTACTTC. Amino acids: CANSYVRLSSNYEQYF.

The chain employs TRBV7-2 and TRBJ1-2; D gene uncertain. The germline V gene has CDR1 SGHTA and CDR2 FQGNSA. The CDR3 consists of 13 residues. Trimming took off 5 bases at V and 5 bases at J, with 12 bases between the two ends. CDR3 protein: CASSPTLEYGYTF. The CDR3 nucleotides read TGTGCCAGCAGCCCCACTTTGGAGTATGGCTACACCTTC. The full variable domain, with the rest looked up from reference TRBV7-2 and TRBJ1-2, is GAGVSQSPSNKVTEKGKDVELRCDPISGHTALYWYRQSLGQGLEFLIYFQGNSAPDKSGLPSDRFSAERTGGSVSTLTIQRTQQEDSAVYLCASSPTLEYGYTFGSGTRLTVV.

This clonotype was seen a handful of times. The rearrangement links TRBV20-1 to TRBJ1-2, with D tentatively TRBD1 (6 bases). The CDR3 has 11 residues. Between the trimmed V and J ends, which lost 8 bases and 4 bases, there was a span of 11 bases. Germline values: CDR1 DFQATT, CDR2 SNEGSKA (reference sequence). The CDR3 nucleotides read TGCAGTTTACAGGGAGGCTATGGCTACACCTTC. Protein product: CSLQGGYGYTF.

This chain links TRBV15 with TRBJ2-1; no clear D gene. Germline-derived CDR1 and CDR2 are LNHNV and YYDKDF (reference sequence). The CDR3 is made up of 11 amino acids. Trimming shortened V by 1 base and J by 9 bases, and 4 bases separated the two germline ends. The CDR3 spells CATSRAFEQFF. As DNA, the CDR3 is TGTGCCACCAGCAGAGCCTTTGAGCAGTTCTTC.

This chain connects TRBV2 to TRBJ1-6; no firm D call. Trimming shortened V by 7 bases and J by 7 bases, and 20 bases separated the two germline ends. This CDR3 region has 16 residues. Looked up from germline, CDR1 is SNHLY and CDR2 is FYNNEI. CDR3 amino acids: CASISLLRGTNSPLHF. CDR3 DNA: TGTGCCAGCATTTCGTTATTACGCGGAACCAATTCACCCCTCCACTTT. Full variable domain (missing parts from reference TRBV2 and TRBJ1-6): EPEVTQTPSHQVTQMGQEVILRCVPISNHLYFYWYRQILGQKVEFLVSFYNNEISEKSEIFDDQFSVERPDGSNFTLKIRSTKLEDSAMYFCASISLLRGTNSPLHFGNGTRLTVT.

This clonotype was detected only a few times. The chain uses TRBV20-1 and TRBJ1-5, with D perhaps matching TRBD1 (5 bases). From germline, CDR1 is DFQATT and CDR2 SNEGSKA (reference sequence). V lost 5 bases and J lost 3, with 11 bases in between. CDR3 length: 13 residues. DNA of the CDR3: TGCAGTGCTCCAAGGGACCCCAATCAGCCCCAGCATTTT. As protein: CSAPRDPNQPQHF.

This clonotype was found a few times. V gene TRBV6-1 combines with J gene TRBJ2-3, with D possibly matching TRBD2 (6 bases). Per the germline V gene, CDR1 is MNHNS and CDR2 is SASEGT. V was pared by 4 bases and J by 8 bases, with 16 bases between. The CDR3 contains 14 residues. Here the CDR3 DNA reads TGTGCCAGCAGTGTAGGGGTCCTGGGAGGTACGCAGTATTTT. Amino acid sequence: CASSVGVLGGTQYF.